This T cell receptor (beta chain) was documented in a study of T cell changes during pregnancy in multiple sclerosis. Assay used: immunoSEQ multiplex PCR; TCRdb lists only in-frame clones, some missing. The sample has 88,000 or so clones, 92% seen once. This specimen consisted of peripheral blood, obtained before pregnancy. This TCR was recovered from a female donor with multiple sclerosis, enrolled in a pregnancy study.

The CDR3 DNA reads as TGTGCCAGCAGCTTAAACAGGGTAGGGCCAGATACGCAGTATTTT. Encoded protein: CASSLNRVGPDTQYF. V and J are TRBV11-1 and TRBJ2-3, with TRBD1 as a possible D gene (6 bases). V shed 2 bases and J shed 4 bases, with 13 bases lying between them. The V gene's germline CDR1 is SGHAT and CDR2 FQDESV (reference sequence). The CDR3 has 15 residues.